Below are 20 T cell receptor beta chains sequenced from a single sample in a study of cytomegalovirus exposure and HLA in healthy donors. The PCR contained 60 Vbeta and 13 Jbeta primers. Only in-frame clones appear in the TCRdb table, and some are missing; sequencing was by immunoSEQ multiplex PCR. Across roughly 58,000 clones, the top ten clones capture about 11% of the sample. Sequencing input: PBMCs. These receptor sequences come from a woman aged 45-59 years in good health and CMV-seropositive.

The chain links TRBV5-1 to TRBJ2-1; 9 bases agree with TRBD2. The CDR3 runs to 16 residues. The ends lost 6 bases at V and 0 bases at J; junction bases unmatched: 7. From germline, CDR1 is SGHRS and CDR2 YFSETQ. The CDR3 DNA reads as TGCGCCAGCAAGCTAGTTAGCGGGAGCTCCTACAATGAGCAGTTCTTC. Encoded protein: CASKLVSGSSYNEQFF.

The V and J genes are TRBV6-5 and TRBJ1-2; D gene ambiguous. The germline V gene encodes CDR1 MNHEY and CDR2 SVGAGI. This CDR3 spans 16 amino acids. V lost 2 bases and J 8 bases, leaving 21 bases between the germline ends. CDR3 sequence reads: CASSYPTKGEGRGYTF. The CDR3 DNA sequence: TGTGCCAGCAGTTACCCGACTAAGGGCGAGGGTCGAGGCTACACCTTC.

The chain has TRBV5-4 and TRBJ1-2; 10 bases map to TRBD1. Unmatched junction bases numbered 5, after V lost 0 bases and J lost 6 bases. The CDR3 contains 15 residues. The V gene's germline CDR1 is SGHNT and CDR2 YYREEE (reference sequence). The CDR3 protein is CASSLAYGQGDGYTF. CDR3 nucleotides: TGTGCCAGCAGCTTGGCCTATGGACAGGGGGATGGCTACACCTTC.

This rearrangement joins TRBV6-5 to TRBJ2-1; TRBD2 agrees at 10 bases. The CDR3 consists of 16 residues. Germline CDR1 is MNHEY and CDR2 is SVGAGI. J was trimmed by 2 bases and V by 2 bases; bases with no gene match: 3. The CDR3 sequence is CASSYAAGGAYNEQFF. The CDR3 nucleotides read TGTGCCAGCAGTTACGCAGCGGGAGGGGCCTACAATGAGCAGTTCTTC.

The rearrangement joins TRBV10-3 to TRBJ2-5; 8 nucleotides line up with TRBD2. The assigned J gene may be wrong: the sequence end matches TRBJ2-7 better. This CDR3 is 17 amino acids long. Germline CDR1 and CDR2: ENHRY and SYGVKD. The CDR3 sequence is CAISEGPSGSRSYEQYF. CDR3 DNA sequence: TGTGCCATCAGTGAAGGGCCTAGCGGGTCCCGCTCCTACGAGCAGTACTTC.

The V and J genes are TRBV6-5 and TRBJ2-3; 12 bases match TRBD2. Per the germline V gene, CDR1 is MNHEY and CDR2 is SVGAGI. This CDR3 comprises 15 residues. V lost 7 bases and J lost 4; bases outside the gene matches: 6. Here the CDR3 DNA reads TGTGCCAGCATGCAGACTAGCGGGGGAGCAGATACGCAGTATTTT. Protein product: CASMQTSGGADTQYF.

The chain is built from TRBV6-5 and TRBJ2-1; possible D gene TRBD1, 5 bases. Germline V lookup: CDR1 MNHEY, CDR2 SVGAGI. The length of the CDR3 is 15 residues. V lost 4 bases to trimming and J lost 0 bases, with 10 bases between them. The CDR3 DNA reads TGTGCCAGCAGTTCCTCGGACACCTCCTACAATGAGCAGTTCTTC. Its protein is CASSSSDTSYNEQFF.

The chain links TRBV30 to TRBJ2-5; D might be TRBD1 (5 bases). The V gene lost 5 bases and the J gene lost 2 bases, with 18 bases spanning the gap. This CDR3 is built from 15 residues. Germline V gene data show CDR1 as GTSNPN and CDR2 as SVGIG (reference sequence). The CDR3 bases are TGTGCCTGGGACCTCAGGGATTGGGGACAAGAGACCCAGTACTTC. Its translation is CAWDLRDWGQETQYF. Full variable domain (missing parts from reference TRBV30 and TRBJ2-5): SQTIHQWPATLVQPVGSPLSLECTVEGTSNPNLYWYRQAAGRGLQLLFYSVGIGQISSEVPQNLSASRPQDRQFILSSKKLLLSDSGFYLCAWDLRDWGQETQYFGPGTRLLVL.

This sequence joins TRBV5-4 and TRBJ1-1; D not resolved. The CDR3 spans 11 residues. Germline lookup yields CDR1 SGHNT and CDR2 YYREEE (reference sequence). Trimming took off 4 bases at V and 2 bases at J, with 3 bases between the two ends. CDR3 bases: TGTGCCAGCAGCCTTAACACTGAAGCTTTCTTT. Translating gives CASSLNTEAFF.

The V gene is TRBV7-3, the J gene TRBJ1-1, with D possibly TRBD1 on 5 matching bases. Germline V gene sequence: CDR1 SGHTA, CDR2 FQGTGA. CDR3 length: 14 amino acids. V was clipped by 2 bases and J by 2 bases, with 9 bases between them. CDR3 in amino acids: CASSLGRGNTEAFF. The CDR3 DNA is TGTGCCAGCAGCTTAGGAAGGGGTAACACTGAAGCTTTCTTT.

This sequence joins TRBV28 and TRBJ1-1; 9 bases map to TRBD1. Germline values: CDR1 MDHEN, CDR2 SYDVKM. Germline trimming cut 4 bases from V and 6 bases from J; bases unmatched to any gene: 9. The CDR3 is made up of 15 amino acids. The CDR3 region is CASSSAGQGRPEAFF. The CDR3, as DNA: TGTGCCAGCAGTTCAGCCGGACAGGGGCGTCCTGAAGCTTTCTTT.

The rearrangement uses TRBV30 and TRBJ2-1; a possible D gene is TRBD2 (6 bases). The CDR3 extends over 14 amino acids. Germline V gene sequence: CDR1 GTSNPN, CDR2 SVGIG (reference sequence). V was trimmed by 3 bases and J by 11 bases, leaving 20 bases between them. CDR3 amino acids: CAWRPPWGLQKQFF. The CDR3 DNA sequence: TGTGCCTGGAGGCCCCCCTGGGGACTGCAAAAGCAGTTCTTC.

The gene calls are TRBV4-2 and TRBJ2-2; D is perhaps TRBD2 (7 bases). Trimming took off 3 bases at V and 5 bases at J, with 13 bases between the two ends. CDR3 length: 15 amino acids. Per germline, CDR1 LGHNA and CDR2 YNFKEQ. CDR3 nucleotides: TGTGCCAGCAGCCAGGGGGGGGCGGGAACCGGGGAGCTGTTTTTT. Its protein product is CASSQGGAGTGELFF.

The J gene is TRBJ1-6, the V gene TRBV25-1; D gene uncertain. Germline CDR1 reads MGHDK; CDR2 reads SYGVNS. This CDR3 region has 14 residues. Trimming took 7 bases from V and 5 from J, leaving 12 bases between them. CDR3 in amino acids: CASNFNRDNSPLHF. The CDR3 coding sequence is TGTGCCAGCAATTTTAACCGAGATAATTCACCCCTCCACTTT.

V gene TRBV6-6 combines with J gene TRBJ1-2; D remains ambiguous. V lost 0 bases and J 2 bases, leaving 7 bases between the germline ends. CDR3 length: 14 amino acids. Germline CDR1 MNHNY, CDR2 SVGAGI (reference sequence). CDR3 bases: TGTGCCAGCAGTTACTCCCCGGGAAACTATGGCTACACCTTC. Translating it yields CASSYSPGNYGYTF.

The rearrangement uses TRBV6-1 and TRBJ1-5; D gene ambiguous. The germline V gene has CDR1 MNHNS and CDR2 SASEGT. The CDR3 spans 12 residues. Trimming removed 8 bases from V and 4 bases from J, with 9 bases in between. The CDR3 protein is CASLAGNQPQHF. CDR3 sequence (DNA): TGTGCCAGCCTGGCGGGAAATCAGCCCCAGCATTTT.

The chain joins TRBV18 to TRBJ2-5, with 8 nucleotides matching TRBD1. The J segment lost 5 bases and the V segment lost 6 bases, leaving 8 bases of the junction unmatched. Germline CDR1 is KGHSH and CDR2 is LQKENI. CDR3 length equals 14 residues. CDR3: CASSRQGNTETQYF. The CDR3 nucleotides read TGTGCCAGCTCCCGACAGGGGAATACGGAGACCCAGTACTTC. Using reference TRBV18 and TRBJ2-5 for the parts outside the CDR3, the full variable domain is NAGVMQNPRHLVRRRGQEARLRCSPMKGHSHVYWYRQLPEEGLKFMVYLQKENIIDESGMPKERFSAEFPKEGPSILRIQQVVRGDSAAYFCASSRQGNTETQYFGPGTRLLVL.

This chain uses TRBV30 with TRBJ1-1, with D hard to call. V was cut by 4 bases and J by 2 bases, with 14 bases left in between. From germline, CDR1 is GTSNPN and CDR2 SVGIG (reference sequence). The CDR3 has 14 amino acids. The CDR3 is CAWKGGVGNTEAFF. CDR3 nucleotide sequence: TGTGCCTGGAAAGGCGGGGTAGGAAACACTGAAGCTTTCTTT.

This chain links TRBV19 with TRBJ2-7; 8 bases are a match to TRBD2. V gave up 4 bases and J gave up 2 bases; unmatched junction bases: 4. CDR1 is LNHDA and CDR2 is SQIVND in the germline V gene (reference sequence). The CDR3 totals 14 residues. This CDR3 reads CASSRTSSTYEQYF. The CDR3 DNA reads as TGTGCCAGTAGTAGGACTAGCTCAACCTACGAGCAGTACTTC.

The chain recombines TRBV7-9 with TRBJ2-2; 12 nucleotides agree with TRBD1. Germline assignment: CDR1 SEHNR and CDR2 FQNEAQ (reference sequence). V lost 2 bases to trimming and J lost 6 bases; unmatched junction nucleotides: 7. The length of the CDR3 is 17 residues. This CDR3 is CASSLSPGQGAAGELFF. DNA of the CDR3: TGTGCCAGCAGCTTATCACCGGGACAGGGGGCCGCCGGGGAGCTGTTTTTT.